This TCR beta chain was captured in a study of TIL therapy for anti-PD-1-resistant metastatic lung cancer. V was clipped by 4 bases and J by 3 bases; unmatched bases: 7. The CDR3 covers 16 residues. CDR1 is SGHDT, CDR2 YYEEEE, per germline. The sample's time point: pre-treatment sample, taken before nivolumab and TIL therapy. Pleural nodules or supraclavicular lymph nodes made up most of the excised metastases sampled. Sequencing used immunoSEQ v3. This table comes from immunoSEQ multiplex PCR, and its TCRdb copy is limited to in-frame clones, with some not included. Of approximately 27,000 clones detected, over 60% appear once; the ten largest clones hold 7.4%.

The input for sequencing was tumor tissue, taken at baseline. V usage is TRBV5-6 and J usage is TRBJ1-5; 10 bases align to TRBD1. This TCR derives from a person aged 25 to 79 with non-small cell lung cancer. Written as DNA, the CDR3 is TGTGCCAGCAGCAAAACGGGACAGGGGACCAATCAGCCCCAGCATTTT. Residues: CASSKTGQGTNQPQHF. The entire variable domain, with the rest obtained from reference TRBV5-6 and TRBJ1-5, is as follows: DAGVTQSPTHLIKTRGQQVTLRCSPKSGHDTVSWYQQALGQGPQFIFQYYEEEERQRGNFPDRFSGHQFPNYSSELNVNALLLGDSALYLCASSKTGQGTNQPQHFGDGTRLSIL.